Shown below are 26 T cell receptor beta chains from a single sample sequenced in a study of blood T cell repertoires in COVID-19 (dated by TCRdb to 2019 to 2021). The receptor library was made with the immunoSEQ multiplex PCR assay. Here the immuneACCESS table is served through TCRdb, limited to in-frame sequences with V and J called. Missing clones are a known gap in these copies; in checked studies unresolved V genes cover under half, and the rest lacks a known reason. This sample has a few hundred thousand clones in its table, and roughly 87% of those were observed once. The ten largest make up about 2.2% of the sample. The material sequenced was peripheral blood. Receptors were obtained from a woman aged 45-65 years who had recovered from COVID-19.

This chain joins TRBV6-5 and TRBJ2-1, with no clear D. The CDR3 runs to 13 residues. V was clipped by 4 bases and J by 3 bases, with 7 bases between them. The germline CDR1 and CDR2 sequences are MNHEY and SVGAGI. This CDR3 is CASSFDNYNEQFF. The CDR3 bases are TGTGCCAGCAGTTTTGACAACTACAATGAGCAGTTCTTC.

This chain links TRBV7-3 with TRBJ2-7; the D gene is possibly TRBD2 (6 bases). Germline CDR1 reads SGHTA; CDR2 reads FQGTGA. This CDR3 has 13 amino acids. Trimming removed 5 bases from V and 7 bases from J, with 15 bases in between. The CDR3 reads CASSPTPGREQYF. The DNA of the CDR3 is TGTGCCAGCAGCCCGACACCGGGGAGGGAGCAGTACTTC.

This clone has a count of ten or more. The chain is built from TRBV24-1 and TRBJ2-5; 8 nucleotides line up with TRBD2. This CDR3 contains 15 residues. V lost 1 base to trimming and J lost 4 bases; unmatched junction nucleotides: 4. Germline loops: CDR1 KGHDR, CDR2 SFDVKD. CDR3 amino acids: CATSDFRGGRETQYF. CDR3 coding DNA: TGTGCCACCAGTGATTTCCGGGGGGGGCGAGAGACCCAGTACTTC.

The chain has TRBV6-1 and TRBJ1-2; D is undetermined. Germline V gene sequence: CDR1 MNHNS, CDR2 SASEGT. CDR3 size: 12 residues. The V end lost 10 bases, the J end lost 6 bases, and 15 bases lay between the germline ends. The CDR3 DNA reads TGTGCCACCGAAGGAGGGTACGATGGCTACACCTTC. Translated: CATEGGYDGYTF.

The DNA for the CDR3 is TGTGCCAGCAGTGTCACAGGGAGCTCCTATAATTCACCCCTCCACTTT. This codes for CASSVTGSSYNSPLHF. V and J are TRBV27 and TRBJ1-6; a possible D gene is TRBD1 (6 bases). Trimming took off 5 bases at V and 0 bases at J, with 11 bases between the two ends. Germline values: CDR1 MNHEY, CDR2 SMNVEV (reference sequence). The CDR3 is 16 amino acids.

V usage is TRBV7-9 and J usage is TRBJ2-7, with a possible D match to TRBD2 (5 bases). Germline CDR1 and CDR2: SEHNR and FQNEAQ (reference sequence). The CDR3 length is 12 residues. V was pared by 1 base and J by 12 bases, with 13 bases between. The CDR3 sequence is CASSLERLPLYF. In DNA form, the CDR3 reads TGTGCCAGCAGCTTAGAGCGGCTACCTCTGTACTTC. Based on the CDR3 plus reference TRBV7-9 and TRBJ2-7, the full variable domain is DTGVSQNPRHKITKRGQNVTFRCDPISEHNRLYWYRQTLGQGPEFLTYFQNEAQLEKSRLLSDRFSAERPKGSFSTLEIQRTEQGDSAMYLCASSLERLPLYFGPGTRLTVT.

This clone has a single count. This sequence joins TRBV11-3 and TRBJ2-1; D possibly corresponds to TRBD1 (6 bases). This CDR3 has 14 amino acids. Germline CDR1 and CDR2: SGHNT and YENEEA. Trimming shortened V by 5 bases and J by 7 bases, and 15 bases separated the two germline ends. CDR3 sequence (DNA): TGTGCCAGCAGCCCCCGGACAGCGTCTAATGAGCAGTTCTTC. This translates into CASSPRTASNEQFF.

This rearrangement joins TRBV4-2 to TRBJ2-7; tentative D call: TRBD2 (5 bases). From germline, CDR1 is LGHNA and CDR2 YNFKEQ. CDR3 size: 14 residues. The V end was cut by 4 bases, the J end by 2 bases, with 12 bases between. Written as DNA, the CDR3 is TGTGCCAGCAGCCCCACTAGTGCACCCTACGAGCAGTACTTC. Residues: CASSPTSAPYEQYF.

This clone has a handful of counts. The chain links TRBV7-2 to TRBJ1-1; D may be TRBD1 (5 bases). This CDR3 region has 13 residues. Germline V gives CDR1 SGHTA, CDR2 FQGNSA. V gave up 0 bases and J gave up 7 bases, with 9 bases separating them. For the CDR3, the DNA is TGTGCCAGCAGCTTAGCCCTAAGGGGTGAAGCTTTCTTT. The encoded protein is CASSLALRGEAFF.

The CDR3 nucleotides read TGCGCCAGCAGCTTGACTAGCGGGGGCAATGAGCAGTTCTTC. It encodes CASSLTSGGNEQFF. V is TRBV5-1 and J is TRBJ2-1, with 11 bases identical to TRBD2. The CDR3 extends over 14 amino acids. The germline V gene has CDR1 SGHRS and CDR2 YFSETQ. The J segment lost 6 bases and the V segment lost 1 base, leaving 0 bases of the junction unmatched.

J is TRBJ1-1 and V is TRBV5-1; 7 bases fit TRBD1. CDR1 and CDR2 (germline): SGHRS, YFSETQ. J gave up 3 bases and V 7 bases, and 12 bases lay outside the gene matches. This CDR3 is built from 15 residues. In nucleotides, the CDR3 is TGCGCCAGCGGAACAGGGGCCGGGGTTGACACTGAAGCTTTCTTT. Its translation: CASGTGAGVDTEAFF.

This clone occurred once. The V and J genes are TRBV14 and TRBJ2-1; tentatively, D is TRBD1 (5 bases). The CDR3 has 16 amino acids. CDR1 SGHDN and CDR2 FVKESK come from the germline V gene. V was pared by 4 bases and J by 2 bases, with 15 bases between. The chain's CDR3 is CASSPLGHPTYNEQFF. As DNA, the CDR3 is TGTGCCAGCAGCCCTCTAGGACATCCTACCTACAATGAGCAGTTCTTC.

In this sample, this clone turned up a few times. This chain connects TRBV2 to TRBJ2-3; 11 bases are a match to TRBD2. Trimming removed 3 bases from V and 2 bases from J; junction bases left unmatched: 4. The CDR3 has 16 residues. The germline V gene encodes CDR1 SNHLY and CDR2 FYNNEI. The CDR3 region has the DNA TGTGCCAGCAGTGAGCTAGCGGGGGGTTCCACAGATACGCAGTATTTT. It translates to CASSELAGGSTDTQYF.

This chain connects TRBV27 to TRBJ2-1; no clear D. This CDR3 region has 12 residues. The germline V gene has CDR1 MNHEY and CDR2 SMNVEV (reference sequence). V lost 11 bases, J lost 2 bases, and 10 bases lay in between. The chain's CDR3 is CASSRAYNEQFF. For the CDR3, the DNA is TGTGCCTCCAGCCGGGCCTACAATGAGCAGTTCTTC.

The rearrangement links TRBV18 to TRBJ1-1, with D perhaps matching TRBD1 (5 bases). This CDR3 is 12 amino acids long. In germline, CDR1 is KGHSH, CDR2 LQKENI. The V end was cut by 6 bases, the J end by 4 bases, with 9 bases between. The chain's CDR3 is CASSPGATEAFF. Written as DNA, the CDR3 is TGTGCCAGCTCCCCTGGGGCCACTGAAGCTTTCTTT.

The J gene is TRBJ2-1, the V gene TRBV18; 10 nucleotides agree with TRBD2. The CDR3 totals 16 residues. V shed 6 bases, J shed 1 base, and the junction held 6 bases outside the gene matches. Germline assignment: CDR1 KGHSH and CDR2 LQKENI. The CDR3 spells CASSPPGLASYNEQFF. CDR3 sequence (DNA): TGTGCCAGCTCGCCTCCGGGACTAGCGTCCTACAATGAGCAGTTCTTC.

The rearrangement joins TRBV5-5 to TRBJ1-5; perhaps TRBD1 as D (6 bases). The germline V and J ends were trimmed by 0 bases and 2 bases, with 9 bases remaining between them. CDR1 is SGHKS and CDR2 is YYEKEE in the germline V gene (reference sequence). This CDR3 spans 15 amino acids. Here the CDR3 DNA reads TGTGCCAGCAGCTTGGCGGGGGGCGGCAATCAGCCCCAGCATTTT. Its translation is CASSLAGGGNQPQHF.

This clone is a singleton in its sample. This rearrangement joins TRBV3-1 (or the pseudogene TRBV3-2) to TRBJ2-7, with 10 bases lining up with TRBD2. V was clipped by 4 bases and J by 6 bases; unmatched bases: 18. The CDR3 spans 18 residues. The germline V gene encodes CDR1 LGHDT and CDR2 YNNKEL (reference sequence). CDR3 DNA sequence: TGTGCCAGCAGCCGGCTCCCCCCCGGGACTAGCGTGATCCGCGAGCAGTACTTC. Translating it yields CASSRLPPGTSVIREQYF.

This CDR3 is CASSIGGLAGAYNEQFF. In DNA form, the CDR3 reads TGTGCCAGTAGTATAGGTGGACTAGCGGGGGCCTACAATGAGCAGTTCTTC. This sequence joins TRBV19 and TRBJ2-1, with TRBD2 matching 13 bases. The CDR3 is made up of 17 amino acids. With 1 base clipped from V and 2 bases from J, the junction kept 2 bases outside the gene matches. Looked up from germline, CDR1 is LNHDA and CDR2 is SQIVND (reference sequence).

This clone has only a few counts. The J gene is TRBJ2-2, the V gene TRBV11-3, with 8 nucleotides matching TRBD1. The CDR3 extends over 17 amino acids. V was pared by 1 base and J by 2 bases, with 6 bases of the junction left unmatched. Looked up from germline, CDR1 is SGHNT and CDR2 is YENEEA. For the CDR3, the DNA is TGTGCCAGCAGCTTAGGTCGAGGACAGGGTAACACCGGGGAGCTGTTTTTT. It translates to CASSLGRGQGNTGELFF.

The V call is TRBV2, the J call TRBJ2-4, with 9 bases fitting TRBD2. V lost 7 bases and J lost 8; bases outside the gene matches: 9. The CDR3 has 14 amino acids. Germline V CDR1 and CDR2: SNHLY, FYNNEI. In DNA, the CDR3 is TGTGCCAGCACCTTGGGACTAGCCGGCGACATTCAGTACTTC. This encodes CASTLGLAGDIQYF. Based on the CDR3 plus reference TRBV2 and TRBJ2-4, the full variable domain is EPEVTQTPSHQVTQMGQEVILRCVPISNHLYFYWYRQILGQKVEFLVSFYNNEISEKSEIFDDQFSVERPDGSNFTLKIRSTKLEDSAMYFCASTLGLAGDIQYFGAGTRLSVL.

V usage is TRBV28 and J usage is TRBJ2-7; D perhaps matches TRBD1 (7 bases). Germline V lookup: CDR1 MDHEN, CDR2 SYDVKM. The CDR3 extends over 15 amino acids. V was pared by 3 bases and J by 3 bases, with 15 bases between. The CDR3 spells CASSLPRGVGYEQYF. Here the CDR3 DNA reads TGTGCCAGCAGTTTGCCCAGGGGGGTGGGCTACGAGCAGTACTTC.

V and J are TRBV21-1 and TRBJ1-1. TRBV21-1 corresponds to a pseudogene. The CDR3 spans 13 residues. The chain's CDR3 is CASSNGGPTEAFF. CDR3 nucleotides: TGTGCCAGCAGCAACGGGGGGCCTACTGAAGCTTTCTTT.

This sequence joins TRBV30 and TRBJ1-2; 12 bases align to TRBD1. Trimming removed 3 bases from V and 5 bases from J; junction bases left unmatched: 7. This CDR3 is built from 15 residues. Germline loops: CDR1 GTSNPN, CDR2 SVGIG (reference sequence). CDR3 loop: CAWRAGTGGGYGYTF. For the CDR3, the DNA is TGTGCCTGGAGGGCCGGGACAGGGGGCGGGTATGGCTACACCTTC.

This clone was picked up one time. The gene calls are TRBV13 and TRBJ1-2; D might be TRBD1 (6 bases). The germline gives CDR1 PRHDT, CDR2 FYEKMQ (reference sequence). The V and J ends lost 0 bases and 2 bases respectively, with 7 bases between them. The CDR3 has 14 residues. The DNA of the CDR3 is TGTGCCAGCAGCTTAGGTACAGGGAACTATGGCTACACCTTC. This sequence encodes CASSLGTGNYGYTF.

The chain links TRBV2 to TRBJ1-2; D perhaps matches TRBD1 (5 bases). Trimming shortened V by 2 bases and J by 4 bases, and 14 bases separated the two germline ends. This CDR3 spans 15 amino acids. Germline assignment: CDR1 SNHLY and CDR2 FYNNEI. CDR3 sequence reads: CASSERGTGTYGYTF. The CDR3, as DNA: TGTGCCAGCAGTGAAAGGGGAACCGGAACCTATGGCTACACCTTC.